What follows are 17 T cell receptor beta chains derived from one specimen sequenced in a study of blood T cell repertoires in COVID-19. TCRdb's copy holds only in-frame clones and misses some; the assay was immunoSEQ multiplex PCR. The sample gives about 270,000 clones, around 93% of which show up once; about 3% is in the top ten. Sequenced input: PBMCs or T cells enriched from blood (not recorded which). The receptors come from a man in his forties who had been exposed to COVID-19.

This clone was seen once. The rearrangement links TRBV6-2 or TRBV6-3 to TRBJ2-2, with 7 nucleotides matching TRBD1. CDR1 and CDR2 (germline): MNHEY, SVGEGT. CDR3 length: 15 residues. The V segment lost 3 bases and the J segment 1 base; nucleotides outside the gene matches: 2. CDR3 residues: CASSYRTGNTGELFF. Here the CDR3 DNA reads TGTGCCAGCAGTTATAGGACAGGGAACACCGGGGAGCTGTTTTTT.

The V gene is TRBV14, the J gene TRBJ1-2; the D gene is possibly TRBD1 (6 bases). The CDR3 runs to 16 residues. Germline values: CDR1 SGHDN, CDR2 FVKESK. Trimming removed 1 base from V and 6 bases from J, with 18 bases in between. The CDR3, as DNA: TGTGCCAGCAGCCAAGTAATTAACGGACAGCGACATGGCTACACCTTC. Translation: CASSQVINGQRHGYTF.

Regarding this clone: Different DNA sequences within this sample yield the same CDR3. V gene TRBV29-1 combines with J gene TRBJ2-1; the match to TRBD1 covers 7 bases. The V segment lost 3 bases and the J segment 6 bases; nucleotides outside the gene matches: 2. This CDR3 region has 12 residues. The V gene's germline CDR1 is SQVTM and CDR2 ANQGSEA. The CDR3 region is CSVETGSNEQFF. The CDR3 DNA reads as TGCAGCGTTGAGACAGGGTCCAATGAGCAGTTCTTC.

The rearrangement links TRBV5-1 to TRBJ2-3, with D possibly being TRBD1 (6 bases). Trimming took off 1 base at V and 3 bases at J, with 15 bases between the two ends. Per germline, CDR1 SGHRS and CDR2 YFSETQ. CDR3 length: 16 residues. The DNA for the CDR3 is TGCGCCAGCAGCTTGCGGCTGCAGGGGCTGACAGATACGCAGTATTTT. Residues: CASSLRLQGLTDTQYF.

The chain links TRBV28 to TRBJ1-2; the D gene is possibly TRBD1 (5 bases). The germline V gene encodes CDR1 MDHEN and CDR2 SYDVKM. V dropped 7 bases and J dropped 6 bases, with 21 bases sitting between them. The CDR3 has 15 amino acids. The CDR3 sequence: CASTSGTSTAHGYTF. CDR3 coding DNA: TGTGCCAGCACCTCCGGGACTTCGACGGCCCATGGCTACACCTTC.

This chain connects TRBV9 to TRBJ2-5; TRBD1 matches 9 bases. CDR3 length equals 15 residues. Per germline, CDR1 SGDLS and CDR2 YYNGEE. J was trimmed by 4 bases and V by 2 bases; bases with no gene match: 6. The CDR3 DNA reads TGTGCCAGCAGCGTCGGACAGGGGCTGGGAGAGACCCAGTACTTC. Residues: CASSVGQGLGETQYF.

The genes are TRBV19 and TRBJ2-1; 11 nucleotides line up with TRBD2. Looked up from germline, CDR1 is LNHDA and CDR2 is SQIVND (reference sequence). There are 15 residues in the CDR3. V lost 10 bases to trimming and J lost 4 bases; unmatched junction nucleotides: 9. The CDR3 region is CATNPLAGGYNEQFF. The CDR3 nucleotides read TGTGCCACGAATCCCCTAGCGGGAGGATACAATGAGCAGTTCTTC.

The chain uses TRBV12-3 or TRBV12-4 and TRBJ2-3; D is possibly TRBD1 (5 bases). This CDR3 contains 13 residues. Trimming removed 6 bases at V and 4 bases at J, with 11 bases between. CDR3 bases: TGTGCCAGCAGGTCAGGGTGGGCAGATACGCAGTATTTT. As protein: CASRSGWADTQYF.

This chain connects TRBV2 to TRBJ1-2; D uncertain. Trimming left V 5 bases short and J 3 bases short, with 10 bases between. CDR1 is SNHLY, CDR2 FYNNEI, per germline. The CDR3 has 13 amino acids. The CDR3 DNA sequence: TGTGCCAGCAGTCCCGATCTAGACTATGGCTACACCTTC. It is translated as CASSPDLDYGYTF.

The chain joins TRBV11-2 to TRBJ2-2; D call uncertain. This CDR3 comprises 13 residues. Germline CDR1 is SGHAT and CDR2 is FQNNGV. The germline V and J ends were trimmed by 4 bases and 6 bases, with 9 bases remaining between them. The CDR3 reads CASSSLFAGELFF. CDR3 coding DNA: TGTGCCAGCAGCTCGTTGTTTGCCGGGGAGCTGTTTTTT.

The chain couples TRBV27 to TRBJ1-2; tentative D call: TRBD1 (6 bases). The CDR3 covers 14 residues. Per germline, CDR1 MNHEY and CDR2 SMNVEV (reference sequence). V was shortened by 8 bases and J by 4 bases, with 17 bases between the two germline ends. CDR3 residues: CASRKTGSLYGYTF. In DNA, the CDR3 is TGTGCCAGCCGAAAAACAGGGTCCCTCTATGGCTACACCTTC.

This clone was seen a single time. The V and J genes are TRBV9 and TRBJ2-7, with TRBD2 matching 12 bases. V shed 3 bases and J 3 bases; nucleotides not matched to a gene: 1. Germline CDR1 SGDLS, CDR2 YYNGEE. The CDR3 is made up of 14 amino acids. CDR3 nucleotide sequence: TGTGCCAGCAGCGCGGGACTAGCGGGCTACGAGCAGTACTTC. This codes for CASSAGLAGYEQYF.

The chain joins TRBV11-3 to TRBJ2-3, with D possibly TRBD2 on 6 matching bases. CDR1 and CDR2 from the germline V gene are SGHNT and YENEEA. The CDR3 loop spans 16 amino acids. With 5 bases removed from V and 4 bases from J, the gap between germline ends came to 19 bases. CDR3 amino acids: CASSPVPGAGPDTQYF. The CDR3 nucleotides read TGTGCCAGCAGCCCAGTGCCCGGAGCGGGCCCAGATACGCAGTATTTT. The whole variable domain, remainder taken from reference TRBV11-3 and TRBJ2-3, is EAGVVQSPRYKIIEKKQPVAFWCNPISGHNTLYWYLQNLGQGPELLIRYENEEAVDDSQLPKDRFSAERLKGVDSTLKIQPAELGDSAVYLCASSPVPGAGPDTQYFGPGTRLTVL.

The chain uses TRBV4-1 and TRBJ2-7; 7 nucleotides match TRBD1. Germline CDR1 is MGHRA and CDR2 is YSYEKL. This CDR3 contains 15 residues. Trimming removed 3 bases from V and 2 bases from J; junction bases left unmatched: 7. CDR3 coding DNA: TGCGCCAGCAGCCAGGTGATAGGGACAGCCTACGAGCAGTACTTC. Translating it yields CASSQVIGTAYEQYF.

The rearrangement uses TRBV5-1 and TRBJ2-7; perhaps TRBD1 as D (5 bases). In germline, CDR1 is SGHRS, CDR2 YFSETQ. The CDR3 extends over 15 amino acids. Trimming took 0 bases from V and 3 from J, leaving 13 bases between them. The CDR3 DNA sequence: TGCGCCAGCAGCTTGGAGGGAACAGGAGACTACGAGCAGTACTTC. Its protein is CASSLEGTGDYEQYF.

The gene calls are TRBV27 and TRBJ1-5; 7 positions agree with TRBD1. Per germline, CDR1 MNHEY and CDR2 SMNVEV (reference sequence). The J segment lost 3 bases and the V segment lost 5 bases, leaving 4 bases of the junction unmatched. This CDR3 spans 14 amino acids. This CDR3 is CASSQQGNNQPQHF. The CDR3 DNA sequence: TGTGCCAGCAGTCAACAGGGGAACAATCAGCCCCAGCATTTT.

The rearrangement links TRBV7-3 to TRBJ2-1; 11 bases line up with TRBD2. V gave up 4 bases and J gave up 5 bases; unmatched junction bases: 10. Germline CDR1 reads SGHTA; CDR2 reads FQGTGA. The CDR3 consists of 17 residues. CDR3 nucleotide sequence: TGTGCCAGCAGCTCTCATGTAGCGGGAGGGCCCCACAATGAGCAGTTCTTC. It codes for CASSSHVAGGPHNEQFF. Looking up the rest from reference TRBV7-3 and TRBJ2-1 gives the full variable domain: GAGVSQTPSNKVTEKGKYVELRCDPISGHTALYWYRQSLGQGPEFLIYFQGTGAADDSGLPNDRFFAVRPEGSVSTLKIQRTERGDSAVYLCASSSHVAGGPHNEQFFGPGTRLTVL.